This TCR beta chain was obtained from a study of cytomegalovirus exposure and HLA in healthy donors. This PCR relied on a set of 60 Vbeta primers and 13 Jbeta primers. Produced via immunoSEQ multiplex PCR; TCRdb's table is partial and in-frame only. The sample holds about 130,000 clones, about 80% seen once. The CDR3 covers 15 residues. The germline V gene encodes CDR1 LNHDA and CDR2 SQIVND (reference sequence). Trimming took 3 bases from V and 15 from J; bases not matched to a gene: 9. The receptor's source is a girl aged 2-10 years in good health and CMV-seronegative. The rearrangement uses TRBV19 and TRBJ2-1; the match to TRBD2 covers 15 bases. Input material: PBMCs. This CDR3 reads CASSIFGTSGGTVFF. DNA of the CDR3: TGTGCCAGTAGTATTTTTGGGACTAGCGGGGGGACCGTGTTCTTC.